This T cell receptor (beta chain) was sequenced in a study of T cell repertoires in cytomegalovirus infection. Background on the study: HLA-B-restricted CMV epitopes that are well studied, plus recently identified HLA-C-restricted ones, were used by the study. Matching HLA type and CMV infection were both indicated by public TCR beta signatures.

This CDR3 is 16 amino acids long. Deletions cut 7 bases from V and 1 base from J, with 19 bases between. Germline CDR1 is MNHEY and CDR2 is SVGEGT. A word on this clonotype: No antigen is known for it.

One entry per CDR3 protein results from TCRdb running MiXCR on the reads. The data show just over 450,000 distinct CDR3 sequences, about 42% seen once. General observations from the study: Dominating the ex vivo response were HLA-C-restricted CMV-specific TCR beta clonotypes.

The TCR was taken from a human donor in good health (CMV status not recorded). Some clones in this sample may be carry-over from other donors' samples. The specimen comprised cultured PBMCs, sampled from culture after CMV antigen stimulation. The gene calls are TRBV6-2 or TRBV6-3 and TRBJ1-1; no definite D call. The CDR3 loop is CASNSQGNTANTEAFF. CDR3 nucleotide sequence: TGTGCCAGCAATTCCCAAGGGAACACAGCGAACACTGAAGCTTTCTTT.